The rows below give T cell receptor beta chains drawn from one sample of a study of blood T cell repertoires in COVID-19. Some clones are missing from TCRdb's copy, which holds only in-frame ones; the method was immunoSEQ multiplex PCR. The sample has a few hundred thousand clones, roughly 87% seen once. The sequenced sample consisted of PBMCs or T cells enriched from blood (not recorded which). Receptors originate from a woman in her twenties or thirties who had recovered from COVID-19. CDR3s include the opening cysteine and the closing phenylalanine or tryptophan. D genes are given only for firm matches. Expanded clones get a size class; other rows say once, few or many, or leave the size out.

j_call: TRBJ2-4; cdr3_length: 19; clone_size: NA; d_call: TRBD2; v_call: TRBV5-1; cdr3_nt: TGCGCCAGCAGTGGGGGACTAGCTGCGGGGACCCGGCCGGGAAACATTCAGTACTTC; cdr3_aa: CASSGGLAAGTRPGNIQYF
j_call: TRBJ2-5; cdr3_length: 17; clone_size: NA; d_call: TRBD2; v_call: TRBV2; cdr3_nt: TGTGCCAGCAGTGAAACTAGCGGGGGGGCGGGCCAAGAGACCCAGTACTTC; cdr3_aa: CASSETSGGAGQETQYF
j_call: TRBJ2-5; cdr3_length: 14; clone_size: NA; d_call: NA; v_call: TRBV7-6; cdr3_nt: TGTGCCAGCAGCCGGGGACTTATTGAAGAGACCCAGTACTTC; cdr3_aa: CASSRGLIEETQYF
j_call: TRBJ1-3; cdr3_length: 15; clone_size: NA; d_call: NA; v_call: TRBV5-1; cdr3_nt: TGCGCCAGCAGCACCTCCGGGGACTCTGGAAACACCATATATTTT; cdr3_aa: CASSTSGDSGNTIYF
j_call: TRBJ2-7; cdr3_length: 14; clone_size: NA; d_call: TRBD2; v_call: TRBV5-1; cdr3_nt: TGCGCCAGTTCCGGGACTAGCGGAACCTACGAGCAGTACTTC; cdr3_aa: CASSGTSGTYEQYF
j_call: TRBJ2-7; cdr3_length: 13; clone_size: few; d_call: TRBD1; v_call: TRBV30; cdr3_nt: TGTGCCTGGAGCGGGGACAGGGACCACGAGCAGTACTTC; cdr3_aa: CAWSGDRDHEQYF
j_call: TRBJ2-3; cdr3_length: 18; clone_size: NA; d_call: NA; v_call: TRBV19; cdr3_nt: TGTGCCAGTAGTATAGTACGGGACACGGTGTTTCGTACAGATACGCAGTATTTT; cdr3_aa: CASSIVRDTVFRTDTQYF
j_call: TRBJ2-5; cdr3_length: 17; clone_size: NA; d_call: TRBD2; v_call: TRBV5-1; cdr3_nt: TGCGCCAGCAGCTTGGAGGCGGGGGAGCCACTACAAGAGACCCAGTACTTC; cdr3_aa: CASSLEAGEPLQETQYF
j_call: TRBJ1-6; cdr3_length: 13; clone_size: NA; d_call: TRBD1; v_call: TRBV2; cdr3_nt: TGTGCCAGCCGGACAGGGTATAATTCACCCCTCCACTTT; cdr3_aa: CASRTGYNSPLHF
j_call: TRBJ1-1; cdr3_length: 12; clone_size: few; d_call: NA; v_call: TRBV30; cdr3_nt: TGTGCCTGGAGGGGAGGTGGGACTGAAGCTTTCTTT; cdr3_aa: CAWRGGGTEAFF
j_call: TRBJ2-7; cdr3_length: 16; clone_size: few; d_call: TRBD1; v_call: TRBV2; cdr3_nt: TGTGCCAGCAGGGAACGTAGGGGGACAGGGGCCTACGAGCAGTACTTC; cdr3_aa: CASRERRGTGAYEQYF
j_call: TRBJ2-3; cdr3_length: 15; clone_size: NA; d_call: NA; v_call: TRBV3-1/TRBV3-2; cdr3_nt: TGTGCCAGCAGCCCATGGGGGGGGCTCACAGATACGCAGTATTTT; cdr3_aa: CASSPWGGLTDTQYF
j_call: TRBJ2-7; cdr3_length: 17; clone_size: NA; d_call: NA; v_call: TRBV7-6; cdr3_nt: TGTGCCAGCAGCTTAAATACGGCAGGGGTGGGCTCCTACGAGCAGTACTTC; cdr3_aa: CASSLNTAGVGSYEQYF
j_call: TRBJ2-3; cdr3_length: 16; clone_size: few; d_call: TRBD1; v_call: TRBV2; cdr3_nt: TGTGCCAGCAGCCAAGGCGGGACAGGGGTTTCAGATACGCAGTATTTT; cdr3_aa: CASSQGGTGVSDTQYF
j_call: TRBJ2-1; cdr3_length: 15; clone_size: NA; d_call: TRBD2; v_call: TRBV2; cdr3_nt: TGTGCCAGCAGTGAAGGCGGGGACTACTACAATGAGCAGTTCTTC; cdr3_aa: CASSEGGDYYNEQFF
j_call: TRBJ2-3; cdr3_length: 16; clone_size: NA; d_call: TRBD2; v_call: TRBV6-6; cdr3_nt: TGTGCCAGCAGACGGACTAGCAGTCCTAGCACAGATACGCAGTATTTT; cdr3_aa: CASRRTSSPSTDTQYF
j_call: TRBJ2-3; cdr3_length: 14; clone_size: NA; d_call: NA; v_call: TRBV27; cdr3_nt: TGTGCCAGCAGACCCGACAGTGGCACAGATACGCAGTATTTT; cdr3_aa: CASRPDSGTDTQYF
j_call: TRBJ2-1; cdr3_length: 14; clone_size: NA; d_call: NA; v_call: TRBV28; cdr3_nt: TGTGCCAGCAGCCCAGTTTGGTTGATAAATGAGCAGTTCTTC; cdr3_aa: CASSPVWLINEQFF
j_call: TRBJ2-2; cdr3_length: 19; clone_size: NA; d_call: TRBD2; v_call: TRBV12-5; cdr3_nt: TGTGCTAGTGGTAGATCGACTAGCGGGGGCCACTTTAACACCGGGGAGCTGTTTTTT; cdr3_aa: CASGRSTSGGHFNTGELFF
j_call: TRBJ2-1; cdr3_length: 17; clone_size: NA; d_call: TRBD2; v_call: TRBV14; cdr3_nt: TGTGCCAGCAGCCCCGACCTTAGCGGGGGGATCTACAATGAGCAGTTCTTC; cdr3_aa: CASSPDLSGGIYNEQFF
j_call: TRBJ1-4; cdr3_length: 13; clone_size: once; d_call: NA; v_call: TRBV12-3/TRBV12-4; cdr3_nt: TGTGCCAGCAATCCTGCACATAATGAAAAACTGTTTTTT; cdr3_aa: CASNPAHNEKLFF
j_call: TRBJ1-1; cdr3_length: 15; clone_size: NA; d_call: NA; v_call: TRBV5-1; cdr3_nt: TGCGCCAGCAGCTTGGGGTGGGGCCAAAGGACTGAAGCTTTCTTT; cdr3_aa: CASSLGWGQRTEAFF
j_call: TRBJ1-1; cdr3_length: 14; clone_size: NA; d_call: NA; v_call: TRBV7-9; cdr3_nt: TGTGCCAGCAGCTTAGTTGTGGCGAACACTGAAGCTTTCTTT; cdr3_aa: CASSLVVANTEAFF
j_call: TRBJ1-5; cdr3_length: 18; clone_size: NA; d_call: TRBD1; v_call: TRBV28; cdr3_nt: TGTGCCAGCAGTCCCCTGACAGGGGGATTATATAGCAATCAGCCCCAGCATTTT; cdr3_aa: CASSPLTGGLYSNQPQHF
j_call: TRBJ2-3; cdr3_length: 15; clone_size: NA; d_call: NA; v_call: TRBV5-1; cdr3_nt: TGCGCCAGCGGTCCAAGGTTGGGAGGCACAGATACGCAGTATTTT; cdr3_aa: CASGPRLGGTDTQYF
j_call: TRBJ1-3; cdr3_length: 16; clone_size: NA; d_call: NA; v_call: TRBV3-1/TRBV3-2; cdr3_nt: TGTGCCAGCAGCCAAGGGAGATCCATCTCTGGAAACACCATATATTTT; cdr3_aa: CASSQGRSISGNTIYF
j_call: TRBJ1-5; cdr3_length: 15; clone_size: NA; d_call: NA; v_call: TRBV5-6; cdr3_nt: TGTGCCAGCAGCTCGGCAGGGGTTGACAATCAGCCCCAGCATTTT; cdr3_aa: CASSSAGVDNQPQHF
j_call: TRBJ1-2; cdr3_length: 15; clone_size: NA; d_call: TRBD1; v_call: TRBV4-1; cdr3_nt: TGCGCCAGCAGCCCAGGGGGCAGGGATGTCTATGGCTACACCTTC; cdr3_aa: CASSPGGRDVYGYTF
j_call: TRBJ2-7; cdr3_length: 16; clone_size: NA; d_call: NA; v_call: TRBV3-1/TRBV3-2; cdr3_nt: TGTGCCAGCAGCCAAGAGAGGCAGGGCTTGTTCTACGAGCAGTACTTC; cdr3_aa: CASSQERQGLFYEQYF
j_call: TRBJ2-3; cdr3_length: 14; clone_size: NA; d_call: TRBD1; v_call: TRBV6-1; cdr3_nt: TGTGCCAGCAGTGATCTGGGGACAGGTGGCACGCAGTATTTT; cdr3_aa: CASSDLGTGGTQYF
j_call: TRBJ2-2; cdr3_length: 13; clone_size: NA; d_call: NA; v_call: TRBV6-5; cdr3_nt: TGTGCCAGCAGCACGGACAGCACCGGGGAGCTGTTTTTT; cdr3_aa: CASSTDSTGELFF
j_call: TRBJ1-2; cdr3_length: 16; clone_size: NA; d_call: TRBD1; v_call: TRBV12-5; cdr3_nt: TGTGCTAGTGGGAAGACGGGACAGACTTCCTCACGGGGCTACACCTTC; cdr3_aa: CASGKTGQTSSRGYTF
j_call: TRBJ2-5; cdr3_length: 16; clone_size: once; d_call: TRBD1; v_call: TRBV25-1; cdr3_nt: TGTGCCAGCAGTGAAAATCGGAGACAGGGTTTCGGGACCCAGTACTTC; cdr3_aa: CASSENRRQGFGTQYF
j_call: TRBJ1-1; cdr3_length: 16; clone_size: NA; d_call: TRBD1; v_call: TRBV7-8; cdr3_nt: TGTGCCAGCAGCTTACCCAAGACAGGGGGCAACACTGAAGCTTTCTTT; cdr3_aa: CASSLPKTGGNTEAFF
j_call: TRBJ2-2; cdr3_length: 15; clone_size: NA; d_call: NA; v_call: TRBV3-1/TRBV3-2; cdr3_nt: TGTGCCAGCAGCCCCCTACAGGGAAATTACGGGGAGCTGTTTTTT; cdr3_aa: CASSPLQGNYGELFF
j_call: TRBJ2-3; cdr3_length: 15; clone_size: NA; d_call: TRBD2; v_call: TRBV28; cdr3_nt: TGTGCCAGCAGTCCCGGGGGACTAGCGACAGATACGCAGTATTTT; cdr3_aa: CASSPGGLATDTQYF
j_call: TRBJ1-1; cdr3_length: 18; clone_size: NA; d_call: NA; v_call: TRBV19; cdr3_nt: TGTGCCAGTAGTGATTACTATTACTCACAGGGATCTAACACTGAAGCTTTCTTT; cdr3_aa: CASSDYYYSQGSNTEAFF
j_call: TRBJ2-3; cdr3_length: 16; clone_size: NA; d_call: TRBD2; v_call: TRBV4-2; cdr3_nt: TGTGCCAGCAGCCAAGGAGGGACTACCTACACAGATACGCAGTATTTT; cdr3_aa: CASSQGGTTYTDTQYF
j_call: TRBJ2-7; cdr3_length: 13; clone_size: NA; d_call: NA; v_call: TRBV27; cdr3_nt: TGTGCCAGCAGTTTCCCCCCCCTCTACGAGCAGTACTTC; cdr3_aa: CASSFPPLYEQYF
j_call: TRBJ1-6; cdr3_length: 13; clone_size: NA; d_call: NA; v_call: TRBV12-3/TRBV12-4; cdr3_nt: TGTGCCAGCAGTCCCACCGGGGAGTCACCCCTCCACTTT; cdr3_aa: CASSPTGESPLHF
j_call: TRBJ2-1; cdr3_length: 15; clone_size: NA; d_call: TRBD1; v_call: TRBV19; cdr3_nt: TGTGCCAGTAGTCCAGACAGGGGTAGGAACAATGAGCAGTTCTTC; cdr3_aa: CASSPDRGRNNEQFF
j_call: TRBJ1-5; cdr3_length: 15; clone_size: NA; d_call: TRBD1; v_call: TRBV6-5; cdr3_nt: TGTGCCAGCAGTTACCGGGCAGGGGGAAATCAGCCCCAGCATTTT; cdr3_aa: CASSYRAGGNQPQHF
j_call: TRBJ2-5; cdr3_length: 14; clone_size: NA; d_call: NA; v_call: TRBV19; cdr3_nt: TGTGCCAGTAGTCGACGGGGTCAAGTAGAGACCCAGTACTTC; cdr3_aa: CASSRRGQVETQYF
j_call: TRBJ2-7; cdr3_length: 14; clone_size: NA; d_call: NA; v_call: TRBV29-1; cdr3_nt: TGCAGCGTAGGGGGTATTGGGGGCTTGTGGGAGCAGTACTTC; cdr3_aa: CSVGGIGGLWEQYF
j_call: TRBJ2-3; cdr3_length: 15; clone_size: NA; d_call: NA; v_call: TRBV7-2; cdr3_nt: TGTGCCAGCAGCTTACACCGGGTAGGCACAGATACGCAGTATTTT; cdr3_aa: CASSLHRVGTDTQYF
j_call: TRBJ1-2; cdr3_length: 11; clone_size: NA; d_call: NA; v_call: TRBV12-3/TRBV12-4; cdr3_nt: TGTGCCAGCAGTCCCCGGGGGGACTGCTCCTTC; cdr3_aa: CASSPRGDCSF